Each of the 14 T cell receptor beta chains below was sequenced from the same sample in a study of cytomegalovirus exposure and HLA in healthy donors (dated by TCRdb to the late 2010s). The method was the immunoSEQ multiplex PCR assay. For the multiplex PCR, a mixture combining 60 forward primers for TCR Vbeta segments and 13 reverse primers for TCR Jbeta segments was used. In TCRdb, the immuneACCESS table is reduced to in-frame sequences with V and J assigned. These tables do not hold every clone; where another copy was compared, an unresolved V gene accounts for under half, and the others remain unexplained. Within this sample are 85,000 to 130,000 clones, with approximately 80% of them counted one time only. The biggest ten clones account for 1.6% of the sample. The sequencing input was PBMCs. These receptors all come from a man aged 45-65 years in good health and CMV-seronegative.

This clone was observed a handful of times. The J gene is TRBJ1-1, the V gene TRBV5-6; the D is unclear. The length of the CDR3 is 14 residues. Germline assignment: CDR1 SGHDT and CDR2 YYEEEE. V lost 4 bases, J lost 1 base, and 11 bases lay in between. In DNA form, the CDR3 reads TGTGCCAGCAGCGGAATGGCGGAGAACACTGAAGCTTTCTTT. Translating it yields CASSGMAENTEAFF.

A single count supports this clone. V and J are TRBV6-5 and TRBJ1-2; D unresolved. Between the trimmed V and J ends, which lost 6 bases and 7 bases, there was a span of 18 bases. The CDR3 is 14 residues long. Germline lookup yields CDR1 MNHEY and CDR2 SVGAGI. The CDR3: CASRKPSPPGGYTF. DNA of the CDR3: TGTGCCAGCAGAAAACCTTCTCCCCCGGGTGGCTACACCTTC.

This rearrangement joins TRBV2 to TRBJ2-2; 8 positions agree with TRBD1. This CDR3 spans 14 amino acids. After removal of 6 bases from V and 4 bases from J, the junction contained 4 bases not matched to a gene. Looked up from germline, CDR1 is SNHLY and CDR2 is FYNNEI. CDR3 region: CASRDRDATGELFF. The DNA of the CDR3 is TGTGCCAGCAGGGACAGGGACGCCACCGGGGAGCTGTTTTTT.

The rearrangement links TRBV5-4 to TRBJ1-2; TRBD1 might be the D (6 bases). Germline values: CDR1 SGHNT, CDR2 YYREEE (reference sequence). CDR3 length: 14 residues. V lost 5 bases, J lost 4 bases, and 15 bases lay in between. The CDR3 nucleotides read TGTGCCAGCAGTTTGCAGGGGATGGTCTATGGCTACACCTTC. This encodes CASSLQGMVYGYTF.

This chain joins TRBV7-2 and TRBJ1-1; no clear D. The CDR3 loop spans 14 amino acids. Germline V lookup: CDR1 SGHTA, CDR2 FQGNSA. The V and J ends lost 5 bases and 6 bases respectively, with 16 bases between them. The CDR3: CASSKRSLVAEAFF. The CDR3 DNA reads as TGTGCCAGCAGCAAACGGTCCTTGGTCGCTGAAGCTTTCTTT.

The chain recombines TRBV5-8 with TRBJ2-1; a weak D match, TRBD2 (5 bases). CDR1 is SGHTS and CDR2 is YDEGEE in the germline V gene. This CDR3 has 17 amino acids. V lost 1 base, J lost 10 bases, and 24 bases lay in between. DNA for the CDR3: TGTGCCAGCAGCTTGTCTAGCCGGCCGCAACGCATCGAAGAGCAGTTCTTC. This sequence encodes CASSLSSRPQRIEEQFF.

V is TRBV6-1 and J is TRBJ1-4, with TRBD1 identical over 7 bases. Germline loops: CDR1 MNHNS, CDR2 SASEGT. V was clipped by 6 bases and J by 8 bases; unmatched bases: 9. CDR3 length equals 14 residues. The DNA for the CDR3 is TGTGCCAGCAGGCTGATAGGGGGCGCGGAAAAACTGTTTTTT. Amino acids: CASRLIGGAEKLFF.

The chain employs TRBV4-1 and TRBJ1-1, with TRBD1 matching over 8 bases. The CDR3 extends over 13 amino acids. Germline V gene data show CDR1 as MGHRA and CDR2 as YSYEKL. V lost 4 bases and J lost 3; bases outside the gene matches: 1. CDR3 sequence (DNA): TGCGCCAGCAGCCGACAGGGGCACACTGAAGCTTTCTTT. This gives the protein CASSRQGHTEAFF.

The chain joins TRBV5-4 to TRBJ2-3; tentatively, D is TRBD1 (5 bases). Germline V lookup: CDR1 SGHNT, CDR2 YYREEE (reference sequence). This CDR3 has 15 residues. Deletions cut 1 base from V and 2 bases from J, with 11 bases between. CDR3 sequence reads: CASSLLRTNTDTQYF. CDR3 DNA: TGTGCCAGCAGCTTGTTAAGGACAAACACAGATACGCAGTATTTT. The full variable domain, completed using reference TRBV5-4 and TRBJ2-3, is ETGVTQSPTHLIKTRGQQVTLRCSSQSGHNTVSWYQQALGQGPQFIFQYYREEENGRGNFPPRFSGLQFPNYSSELNVNALELDDSALYLCASSLLRTNTDTQYFGPGTRLTVL.

Comment on this clone: One junction end disagrees with the germline gene, perhaps due to a read error. The chain's CDR3 is CATSRLRDSNEKLFF. As DNA, the CDR3 is TGTGCCACCAGCCGCTTAAGGGACTCTAACGAAAAACTGTTTTTT. The rearrangement uses TRBV15 and TRBJ1-4; a possible D gene is TRBD1 (5 bases). CDR3 length equals 15 residues. Germline CDR1 reads LNHNV; CDR2 reads YYDKDF (reference sequence).

The chain is built from TRBV5-5 and TRBJ2-5, with D perhaps TRBD1 (6 bases). Gene TRBJ2-7 matches the end of the DNA better, so the J call may be wrong. Germline CDR1 and CDR2: SGHKS and YYEKEE (reference sequence). The CDR3 consists of 12 residues. CDR3 loop: CASQQGAYEQYF. CDR3 DNA: TGTGCCAGTCAACAGGGTGCCTACGAGCAGTACTTC.

The chain joins TRBV5-5 to TRBJ2-4; 8 nucleotides agree with TRBD1. This CDR3 is built from 14 residues. V lost 3 bases to trimming and J lost 6 bases; unmatched junction nucleotides: 5. Looked up from germline, CDR1 is SGHKS and CDR2 is YYEKEE (reference sequence). CDR3 DNA sequence: TGTGCCAGCAGCTCAGGGGGCGGTACAAACATTCAGTACTTC. Its translation is CASSSGGGTNIQYF.

The chain combines TRBV10-2 with TRBJ1-2, with D possibly TRBD1 on 6 matching bases. This CDR3 has 13 residues. The germline V and J ends were trimmed by 2 bases and 9 bases, with 13 bases remaining between them. The germline V gene has CDR1 WSHSY and CDR2 SAAADI. The CDR3: CASSEERGGSYTF. Here the CDR3 DNA reads TGCGCCAGCAGTGAGGAGAGGGGGGGGAGCTACACCTTC.

V and J are TRBV7-8 and TRBJ2-3, with 10 bases that match TRBD1. Germline lookup yields CDR1 SGHVS and CDR2 FQNEAQ. The junction had 5 bases not matched to a gene; V was cut back by 5 bases and J by 3 bases. The CDR3 has 15 residues. The CDR3 protein is CASSPRDRGTDTQYF. CDR3 nucleotide sequence: TGTGCCAGCAGCCCCCGGGACAGGGGTACAGATACGCAGTATTTT.